Listed below are T cell receptor beta chains from one sample, sequenced in a study of blood T cell repertoires in COVID-19. Profiled with immunoSEQ multiplex PCR; TCRdb holds only in-frame clones, not every one. The table has roughly 120,000 clones, about three quarters seen once. The material sequenced was peripheral blood. These receptors were taken from a woman at least 80 years old with active or convalescent COVID-19. CDR3s include the opening cysteine and the closing phenylalanine or tryptophan. The order of the fields is V gene, D gene, CDR3 length, clone size, J gene, CDR3 DNA, CDR3 protein. A D gene is named only where the DNA matches it firmly. Some rows mark clone size as missing; the rest say once, few, many or name a class of expanded clone.

TRBV18	TRBD1	15	NA	TRBJ1-2	TGTGCCAGCTCACCAGGGACAGCGAACCTCTATGGCTACACCTTC	CASSPGTANLYGYTF
TRBV10-3	TRBD1	13	NA	TRBJ1-1	TGTGCCATCAGACAGGGGTACGCCACTGAAGCTTTCTTT	CAIRQGYATEAFF
TRBV7-2	NA	15	NA	TRBJ1-4	TGTGCCAGCAGCTTATTGGGGCAGGCTAATGAAAAACTGTTTTTT	CASSLLGQANEKLFF
TRBV2	NA	16	once	TRBJ1-6	TGTGCCAGCAGTGAAAGAGGGAGCGTGGGTAATTCACCCCTCCACTTT	CASSERGSVGNSPLHF
TRBV5-6	NA	14	NA	TRBJ2-1	TGTGCCAGCAGCTTGTTCGGCAGGGGTAATGAGCAGTTCTTC	CASSLFGRGNEQFF
TRBV10-3	NA	14	NA	TRBJ1-1	TGTGCCATCAGAAGGACAGTTGGAGGCACTGAAGCTTTCTTT	CAIRRTVGGTEAFF
TRBV6-5	TRBD2	15	NA	TRBJ2-7	TGTGCCAGCAGTCCCCGGGGAGGGATAATCTACGAGCAGTACTTC	CASSPRGGIIYEQYF
TRBV29-1	NA	13	NA	TRBJ1-4	TGCAGCGTTCTCAGGGCTTCTAATGAAAAACTGTTTTTT	CSVLRASNEKLFF
TRBV18	NA	14	NA	TRBJ1-1	TGTGCCAGCTCACGGGACAACCCGAACACTGAAGCTTTCTTT	CASSRDNPNTEAFF
TRBV29-1	TRBD1	15	once	TRBJ2-1	TGCAGCGTCCAGGGGTCGGGACAGGGTGTCGATGAGCAGTTCTTC	CSVQGSGQGVDEQFF
TRBV29-1	TRBD2	15	NA	TRBJ2-3	TGCAGCGTTGGGTTACTAGCGGGATCTTGGGATACGCAGTATTTT	CSVGLLAGSWDTQYF
TRBV19	TRBD1	16	NA	TRBJ1-6	TGTGCCAGTAGACAACAGACAGGGTCCTATAATTCACCCCTCCACTTT	CASRQQTGSYNSPLHF
TRBV7-2	NA	15	NA	TRBJ2-7	TGTGCCAGCAGCTTAGTTCTGGACAGAGCCTACGAGCAGTACTTC	CASSLVLDRAYEQYF
TRBV5-6	TRBD2	17	NA	TRBJ2-1	TGTGCCAGCAGCCCCGAAGGTCGGGCGGGGGGACACAATGAGCAGTTCTTC	CASSPEGRAGGHNEQFF
TRBV27	NA	12	NA	TRBJ1-2	TGTGCCAGCAGACGGGATATGGATGGCTACACCTTC	CASRRDMDGYTF
TRBV5-1	NA	15	few	TRBJ1-3	TGCGCCAGCAGCTATGGACAGCACTCTGGAAACACCATATATTTT	CASSYGQHSGNTIYF
TRBV5-4	NA	17	NA	TRBJ1-4	TGTGCCAGCAGCTTGGCTCCGTCCGGCGGATTAAATGAAAAACTGTTTTTT	CASSLAPSGGLNEKLFF
TRBV10-2	NA	12	NA	TRBJ2-1	TGCGCCAGCAGCGACAGATACAATGAGCAGTTCTTC	CASSDRYNEQFF
TRBV2	TRBD2	14	NA	TRBJ2-5	TGTGCCAGCGCAGGTAGCGGGACCCCGGGGACCCAGTACTTC	CASAGSGTPGTQYF
TRBV5-1	TRBD2	14	NA	TRBJ2-1	TGCGCCAGCAGCAGTTCCGGGACTAGTTTTGGGCAGTTCTTC	CASSSSGTSFGQFF
TRBV10-3	TRBD1	13	once	TRBJ2-7	TGTGCCATCAGTGGACAGGGAACCTACGAGCAGTACTTC	CAISGQGTYEQYF
TRBV5-8	TRBD2	16	once	TRBJ2-2	TGTGCCAGCAGCGAAGGTCTAGCGGTAAACACCGGGGAGCTGTTTTTT	CASSEGLAVNTGELFF
TRBV27	TRBD1	13	once	TRBJ1-2	TGTGCCAGCAGCCCCGGACAGGGTAGAAGGCACACCTTC	CASSPGQGRRHTF
TRBV11-2	TRBD2	14	NA	TRBJ2-5	TGTGCCAGCAGCTTGGGCCTAGCGGGGGAGACCCAGTACTTC	CASSLGLAGETQYF
TRBV6-1	NA	14	NA	TRBJ2-7	TGTGCCAGCAGTGAATCAGGAATCTCCTACGAGCAGTACTTC	CASSESGISYEQYF
TRBV7-8	TRBD2	15	NA	TRBJ2-5	TGTGCCAGCAGCTTAGGAGGCGGGAGGCAAGAGACCCAGTACTTC	CASSLGGGRQETQYF
TRBV18	NA	13	NA	TRBJ2-1	TGTGCCAGCTCACCCCAGACAGAAAATGAGCAGTTCTTC	CASSPQTENEQFF
TRBV5-1	TRBD2	15	NA	TRBJ2-5	TGCGCCAGCAGCCGAACCGGGACTAGCGGAGAGACCCAGTACTTC	CASSRTGTSGETQYF
TRBV7-8	NA	17	NA	TRBJ2-1	TGTGCCAGCAGCTTCGCGTACGACCGGAGCTCCTACAATGAGCAGTTCTTC	CASSFAYDRSSYNEQFF
TRBV29-1	TRBD2	14	NA	TRBJ2-1	TGCAGCGACCGGACTAGCGGGATCTACAATGAGCAGTTCTTC	CSDRTSGIYNEQFF
TRBV19	NA	14	few	TRBJ1-6	TGTGCCAGTAGTATCCGTTGGGGCAATTCACCCCTCCACTTT	CASSIRWGNSPLHF
TRBV2	TRBD1	14	NA	TRBJ1-2	TGTGCCACCTTAAGACAGGGTGCGAACTATGGCTACACCTTC	CATLRQGANYGYTF
TRBV3-1/TRBV3-2	NA	14	few	TRBJ1-1	TGTGCCAGCAGCCAAGATTGGAGGGACACTGAAGCTTTCTTT	CASSQDWRDTEAFF
TRBV10-3	TRBD2	16	NA	TRBJ2-1	TGTGCCATCAGTGAGTCAATAGCTAGCGGGAACAATGAGCAGTTCTTC	CAISESIASGNNEQFF
TRBV14	NA	14	NA	TRBJ2-1	TGTGCCAGCAGCCAAGATTACGGCCGGGTAGTGCAGTTCTTC	CASSQDYGRVVQFF
TRBV2	NA	14	NA	TRBJ1-3	TGTGCCAGCAGTGAAAGGACTTCTGGAAACACCATATATTTT	CASSERTSGNTIYF
TRBV28	NA	14	NA	TRBJ2-7	TGTGCCAGCAGTATCCCGACAACCACCTACGAGCAGTACTTC	CASSIPTTTYEQYF